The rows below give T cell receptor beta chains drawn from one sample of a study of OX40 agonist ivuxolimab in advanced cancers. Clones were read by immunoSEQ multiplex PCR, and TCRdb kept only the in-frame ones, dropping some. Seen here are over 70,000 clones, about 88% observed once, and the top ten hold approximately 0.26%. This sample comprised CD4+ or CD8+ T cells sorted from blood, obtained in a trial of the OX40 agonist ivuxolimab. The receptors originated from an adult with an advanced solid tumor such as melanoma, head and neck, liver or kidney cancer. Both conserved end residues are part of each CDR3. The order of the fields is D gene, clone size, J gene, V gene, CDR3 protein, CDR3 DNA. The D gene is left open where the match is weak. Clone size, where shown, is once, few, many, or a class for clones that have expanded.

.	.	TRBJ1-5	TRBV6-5	CASGPKVFQPQHF	TGTGCCAGCGGCCCGAAGGTGTTCCAGCCCCAGCATTTT
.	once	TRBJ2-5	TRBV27	CASSFLGRQETQYF	TGTGCCAGCAGTTTTTTAGGGCGACAAGAGACCCAGTACTTC
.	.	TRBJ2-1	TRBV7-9	CASSLLTGRGEQFF	TGTGCCAGCAGCTTACTAACGGGGAGAGGTGAGCAGTTCTTC
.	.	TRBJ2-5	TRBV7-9	CASRPPSGHQETQYF	TGTGCCAGCAGGCCTCCCTCTGGTCACCAAGAGACCCAGTACTTC
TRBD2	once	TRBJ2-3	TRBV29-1	CSGGGGGASDTQYF	TGCAGCGGCGGTGGCGGGGGGGCCTCAGATACGCAGTATTTT
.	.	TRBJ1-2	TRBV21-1	CASSKARGQSNYGYTF	TGTGCCAGCAGCAAAGCCAGAGGACAAAGTAACTATGGCTACACCTTC
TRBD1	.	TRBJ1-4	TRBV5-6	CASSGDRVDEKLFF	TGTGCCAGCAGCGGAGACAGGGTGGATGAAAAACTGTTTTTT
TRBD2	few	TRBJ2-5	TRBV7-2	CASSLSRGGQETQYF	TGTGCCAGCAGCTTATCCCGGGGGGGCCAAGAGACCCAGTACTTC
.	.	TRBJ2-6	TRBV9	CASSATTGSGANVLTF	TGTGCCAGCAGTGCCACAACAGGCTCTGGGGCCAACGTCCTGACTTTC
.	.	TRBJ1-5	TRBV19	CASGVAQHF	TGTGCCAGTGGTGTGGCCCAGCATTTT
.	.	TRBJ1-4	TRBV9	CASSVGRGDEKLFF	TGTGCCAGCAGCGTGGGGAGAGGGGATGAAAAACTGTTTTTT
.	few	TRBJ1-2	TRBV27	CASSRRDTLNYGYTF	TGTGCCAGCAGTCGCCGGGACACATTAAACTATGGCTACACCTTC
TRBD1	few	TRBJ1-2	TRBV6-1	CASSRDRVYGYTF	TGTGCCAGCAGCCGGGACAGGGTCTATGGCTACACCTTC
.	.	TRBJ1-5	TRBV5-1	CASSLGGASNQPQHF	TGCGCCAGCAGCTTGGGGGGGGCTAGCAATCAGCCCCAGCATTTT
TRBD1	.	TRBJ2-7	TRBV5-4	CASSRDRAYEQYF	TGTGCCAGCAGTCGGGACAGGGCCTACGAGCAGTACTTC
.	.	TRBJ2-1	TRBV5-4	CASSLEAASNEQFF	TGTGCCAGCAGCTTGGAGGCGGCTAGCAATGAGCAGTTCTTC
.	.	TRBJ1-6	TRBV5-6	CASSLGGDWTYNSPLHF	TGTGCCAGCAGCTTGGGGGGAGATTGGACCTATAATTCACCCCTCCACTTT